This T cell receptor beta chain was sequenced during a study of blood T cells in healthy people across ages. General study results and limits: A strong correlation between TCR beta diversity and naive T cell percentage was seen.

Primers used in a second PCR of about 7 to 12 cycles were a sample-barcoded 5' primer and a J-beta primer mix. Each cDNA molecule was tagged by a template-switch adaptor with 12 random nucleotides. The yield of each sample was at least 2.5 million CDR3-containing paired-end reads. In TCRdb, the 5' RACE reads were re-called with MiXCR into one record per CDR3 protein. The table records some 700,000 distinct CDR3 sequences, 43% of them present only once. No fewer than 6 micrograms of total RNA were isolated from every sample. Points on this clonotype: What it binds is unknown.

Sequencing was done on a sample of blood. The sequence was collected from a woman in her sixties or seventies in good health.

CDR3 region: CATSRDLPAGGLREETQYF. CDR3 sequence (DNA): TGTGCCACCAGCAGAGATTTACCAGCGGGGGGGCTTAGGGAAGAGACCCAGTACTTC. The genes are TRBV15 and TRBJ2-5; TRBD2 aligns across 10 bases. The germline CDR1 and CDR2 sequences are LNHNV and YYDKDF (reference sequence). The CDR3 totals 19 residues. V dropped 0 bases and J dropped 3; count of bases not matched to a gene: 13.